The text below deals with one T cell receptor (beta chain). In the authors' workflow: Amplification of reference gene primers provided the estimated nucleated cell counts. TCRdb's copy holds only in-frame clones and misses some; the assay was immunoSEQ multiplex PCR. V and J calls and clone size are given by that table; D and trimming were obtained from the DNA. The table lists approximately 90,000 clones, about 82% of them singletons. The data derive from a study of blood T cell repertoires in COVID-19. V lost 2 bases and J lost 8, with 19 bases in between. The CDR3 runs to 16 residues. CDR1 and CDR2 from the germline V gene are LGHNA and YNFKEQ.

The chain has TRBV4-2 and TRBJ2-1; D is perhaps TRBD2 (6 bases). What was sequenced was peripheral blood. This receptor was taken from a man in his fifties with acute or convalescent COVID-19. The CDR3 protein is CASSQSWRGGGDEQFF. Written as DNA, the CDR3 is TGTGCCAGCAGCCAAAGTTGGCGGGGAGGAGGGGATGAGCAGTTCTTC.